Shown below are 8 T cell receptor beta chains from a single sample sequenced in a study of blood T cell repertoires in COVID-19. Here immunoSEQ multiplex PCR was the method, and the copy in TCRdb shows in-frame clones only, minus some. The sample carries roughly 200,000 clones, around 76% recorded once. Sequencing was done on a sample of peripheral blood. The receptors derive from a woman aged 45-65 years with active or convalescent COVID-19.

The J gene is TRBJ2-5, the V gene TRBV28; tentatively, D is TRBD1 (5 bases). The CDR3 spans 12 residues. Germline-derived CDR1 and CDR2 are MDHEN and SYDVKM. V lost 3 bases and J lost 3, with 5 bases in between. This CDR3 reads CASSLTEETQYF. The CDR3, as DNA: TGTGCCAGCAGTTTGACAGAAGAGACCCAGTACTTC.

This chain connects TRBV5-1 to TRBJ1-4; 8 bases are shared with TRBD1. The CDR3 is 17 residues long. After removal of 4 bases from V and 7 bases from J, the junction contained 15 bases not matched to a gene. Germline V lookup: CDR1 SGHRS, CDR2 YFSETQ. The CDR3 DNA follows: TGCGCCAGCAGCCCCTTTGGGGTCAGGGGGCGCGGTGAAAAACTGTTTTTT. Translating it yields CASSPFGVRGRGEKLFF.

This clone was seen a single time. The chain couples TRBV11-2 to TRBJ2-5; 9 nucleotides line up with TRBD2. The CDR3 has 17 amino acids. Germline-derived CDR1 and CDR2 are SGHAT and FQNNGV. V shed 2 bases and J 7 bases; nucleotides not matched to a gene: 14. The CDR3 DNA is TGTGCCAGCAGCTTAAGTCCTAGCGGGAACCTCGCAGGGACCCAGTACTTC. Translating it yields CASSLSPSGNLAGTQYF.

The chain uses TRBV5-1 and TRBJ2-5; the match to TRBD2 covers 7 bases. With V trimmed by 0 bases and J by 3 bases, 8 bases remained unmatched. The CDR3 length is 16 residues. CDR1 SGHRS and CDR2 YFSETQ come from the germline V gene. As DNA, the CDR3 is TGCGCCAGCAGCTTGGCCAGGCAGGGAGGGAAAGAGACCCAGTACTTC. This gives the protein CASSLARQGGKETQYF.

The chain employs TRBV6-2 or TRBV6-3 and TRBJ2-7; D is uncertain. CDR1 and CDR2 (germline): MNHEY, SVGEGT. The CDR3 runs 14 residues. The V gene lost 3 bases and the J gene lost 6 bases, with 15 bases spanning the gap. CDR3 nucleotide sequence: TGTGCCAGCAGTTATCGCACCGCAGGCCGCGAGCAGTACTTC. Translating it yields CASSYRTAGREQYF.

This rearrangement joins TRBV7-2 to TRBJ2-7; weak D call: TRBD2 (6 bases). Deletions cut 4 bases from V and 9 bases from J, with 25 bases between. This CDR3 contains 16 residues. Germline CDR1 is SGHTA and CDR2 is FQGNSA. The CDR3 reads CASSSDWAAGRGGQYF. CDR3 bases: TGTGCCAGCAGCTCCGACTGGGCTGCCGGGAGAGGTGGGCAGTACTTC.

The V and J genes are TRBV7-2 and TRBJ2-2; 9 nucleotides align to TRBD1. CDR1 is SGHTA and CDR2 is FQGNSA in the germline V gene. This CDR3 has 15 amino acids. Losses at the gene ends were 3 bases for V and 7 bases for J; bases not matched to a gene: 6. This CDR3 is CASSLETGGNGELFF. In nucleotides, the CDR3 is TGTGCCAGCAGCTTGGAAACAGGGGGCAACGGGGAGCTGTTTTTT.

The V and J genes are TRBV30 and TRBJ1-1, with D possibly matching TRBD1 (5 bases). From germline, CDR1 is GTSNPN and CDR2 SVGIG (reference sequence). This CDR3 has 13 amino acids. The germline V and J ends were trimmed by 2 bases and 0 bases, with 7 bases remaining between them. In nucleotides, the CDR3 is TGTGCCTGGAGTTTAGGGGTGAACACTGAAGCTTTCTTT. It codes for CAWSLGVNTEAFF.